The TCR beta chain under discussion was sequenced for a study of long-term antiretroviral therapy in people with HIV. The V gene's germline CDR1 is LGHNA and CDR2 YNFKEQ. This CDR3 region has 14 residues. V was cut by 2 bases and J by 1 base, with 8 bases left in between. The run of the v3.0 immunoSEQ assay was at survey level. Here immunoSEQ multiplex PCR was the method, and the copy in TCRdb shows in-frame clones only, minus some. Of 17,000 or so clones listed, approximately 80% are singletons. This clone has just a few counts. Here the sequenced sample was unsorted PBMCs, taken 0.1 years before starting antiretroviral therapy. The V call is TRBV4-2, the J call TRBJ1-1, with D uncertain. The TCR comes from a man between 18 and 35 years old with HIV. CDR3 residues: CASSQQTRNTEAFF. The CDR3 nucleotides read TGTGCCAGCAGCCAACAGACACGGAACACTGAAGCTTTCTTT.